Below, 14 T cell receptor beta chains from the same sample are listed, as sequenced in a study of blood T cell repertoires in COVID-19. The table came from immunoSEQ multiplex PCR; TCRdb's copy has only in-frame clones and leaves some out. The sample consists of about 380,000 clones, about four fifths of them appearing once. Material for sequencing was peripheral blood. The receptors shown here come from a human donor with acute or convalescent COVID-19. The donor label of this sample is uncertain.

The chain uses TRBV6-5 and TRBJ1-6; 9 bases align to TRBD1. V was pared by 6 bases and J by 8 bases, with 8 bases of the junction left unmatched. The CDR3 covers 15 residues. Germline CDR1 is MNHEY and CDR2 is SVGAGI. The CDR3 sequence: CASSFWGQGDSPLHF. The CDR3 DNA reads TGTGCCAGCAGCTTTTGGGGACAGGGTGATTCACCCCTCCACTTT.

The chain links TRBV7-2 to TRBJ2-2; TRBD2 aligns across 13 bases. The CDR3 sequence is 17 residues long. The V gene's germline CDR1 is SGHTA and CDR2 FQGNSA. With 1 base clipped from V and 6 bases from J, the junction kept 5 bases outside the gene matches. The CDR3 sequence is CASSLGGTSGKAGELFF. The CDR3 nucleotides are TGTGCCAGCAGCTTAGGGGGGACTAGCGGGAAGGCCGGGGAGCTGTTTTTT.

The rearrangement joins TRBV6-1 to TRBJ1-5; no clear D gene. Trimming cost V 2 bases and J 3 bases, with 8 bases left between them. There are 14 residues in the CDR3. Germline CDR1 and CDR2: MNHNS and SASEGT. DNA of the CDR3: TGTGCCAGCAGTGAATCGGGTAACAATCAGCCCCAGCATTTT. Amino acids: CASSESGNNQPQHF.

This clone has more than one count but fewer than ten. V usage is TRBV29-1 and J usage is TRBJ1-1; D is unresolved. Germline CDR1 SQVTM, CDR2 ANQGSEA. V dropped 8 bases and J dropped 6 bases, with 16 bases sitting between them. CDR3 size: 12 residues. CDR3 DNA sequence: TGCAGCACCCGGACTCCTGGCCCTGAAGCTTTCTTT. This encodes CSTRTPGPEAFF.

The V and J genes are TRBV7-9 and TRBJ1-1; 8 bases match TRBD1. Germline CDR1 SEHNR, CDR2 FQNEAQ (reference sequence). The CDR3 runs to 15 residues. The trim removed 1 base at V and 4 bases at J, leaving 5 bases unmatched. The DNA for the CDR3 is TGTGCCAGCAGCTTAGGTAACAGGGGGAGCACTGAAGCTTTCTTT. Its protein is CASSLGNRGSTEAFF.

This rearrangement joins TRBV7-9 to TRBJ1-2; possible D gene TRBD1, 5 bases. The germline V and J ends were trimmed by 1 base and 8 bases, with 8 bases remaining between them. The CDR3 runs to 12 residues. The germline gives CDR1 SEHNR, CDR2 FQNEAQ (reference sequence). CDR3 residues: CASSLEAGGYTF. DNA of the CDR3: TGTGCCAGCAGCTTAGAGGCAGGGGGCTACACCTTC.

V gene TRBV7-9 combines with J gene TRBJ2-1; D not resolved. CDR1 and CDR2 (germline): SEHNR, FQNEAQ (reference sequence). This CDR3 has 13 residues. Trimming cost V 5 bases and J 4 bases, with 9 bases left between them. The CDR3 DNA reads TGTGCCAGCAGCCCAGTCACGTACAATGAGCAGTTCTTC. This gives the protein CASSPVTYNEQFF.

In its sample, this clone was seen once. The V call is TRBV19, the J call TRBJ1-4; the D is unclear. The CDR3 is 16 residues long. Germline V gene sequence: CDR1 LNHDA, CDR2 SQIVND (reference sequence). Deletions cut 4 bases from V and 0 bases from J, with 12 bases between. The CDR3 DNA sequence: TGTGCCAGTAGTACCGGGAAAAGGACAACTAATGAAAAACTGTTTTTT. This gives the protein CASSTGKRTTNEKLFF.

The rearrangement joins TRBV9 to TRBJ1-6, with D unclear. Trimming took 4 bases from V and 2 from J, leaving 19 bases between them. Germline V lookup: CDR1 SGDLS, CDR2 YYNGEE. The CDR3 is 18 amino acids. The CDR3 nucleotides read TGTGCCAGCAGCCCCTCCGAGCGGAGGAGTACCTATAATTCACCCCTCCACTTT. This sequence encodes CASSPSERRSTYNSPLHF.

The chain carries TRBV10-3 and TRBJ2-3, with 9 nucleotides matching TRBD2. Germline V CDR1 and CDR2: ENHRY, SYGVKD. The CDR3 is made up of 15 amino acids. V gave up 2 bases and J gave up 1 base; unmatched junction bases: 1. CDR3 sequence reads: CAISEAGGGTDTQYF. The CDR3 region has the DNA TGTGCCATCAGTGAGGCGGGGGGGGGCACAGATACGCAGTATTTT.

DNA of the CDR3: TGTGCCAGCAGCCCCGGACTACCAACCTACAATGAGCAGTTCTTC. This codes for CASSPGLPTYNEQFF. The chain links TRBV3-1 (or the pseudogene TRBV3-2) to TRBJ2-1; D is possibly TRBD2 (6 bases). V was cut by 4 bases and J by 2 bases, with 12 bases left in between. Germline V gene data show CDR1 as LGHDT and CDR2 as YNNKEL (reference sequence). The CDR3 is 15 residues long.

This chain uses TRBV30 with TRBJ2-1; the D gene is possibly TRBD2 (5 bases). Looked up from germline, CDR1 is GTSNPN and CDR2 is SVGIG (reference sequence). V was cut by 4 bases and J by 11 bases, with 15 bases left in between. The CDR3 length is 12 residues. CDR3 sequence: CAWNSASIKQFF. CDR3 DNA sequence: TGTGCCTGGAATTCCGCTAGCATCAAGCAGTTCTTC.

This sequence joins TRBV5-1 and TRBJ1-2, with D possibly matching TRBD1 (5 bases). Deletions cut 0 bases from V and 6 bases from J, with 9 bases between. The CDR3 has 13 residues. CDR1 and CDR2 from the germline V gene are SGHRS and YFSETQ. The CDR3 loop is CASSLAGINGYTF. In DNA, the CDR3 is TGCGCCAGCAGCTTGGCAGGGATTAATGGCTACACCTTC.

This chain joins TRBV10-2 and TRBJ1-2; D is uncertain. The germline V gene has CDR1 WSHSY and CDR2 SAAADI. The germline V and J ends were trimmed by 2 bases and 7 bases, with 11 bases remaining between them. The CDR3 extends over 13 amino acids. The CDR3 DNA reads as TGCGCCAGCAGTGAGAATGCAGCGCGTGGCTACACCTTC. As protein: CASSENAARGYTF.